Listed here are 24 T cell receptor beta chains from one sample, sequenced in a study of blood T cell repertoires in COVID-19. Method: immunoSEQ multiplex PCR; TCRdb's copy keeps in-frame clones and lacks some. The sample lists about 190,000 clones, 78% occurring once. Material for sequencing was peripheral blood. The receptors stem from a woman aged 80 or over with active or convalescent COVID-19.

The rearrangement uses TRBV5-1 and TRBJ2-7, with TRBD1 matching 8 bases. This CDR3 is 18 amino acids long. The germline gives CDR1 SGHRS, CDR2 YFSETQ. Unmatched junction bases numbered 16, after V lost 3 bases and J lost 2 bases. CDR3 in DNA: TGCGCCAGCAGCTCGACAGGGGTACGTGACAGCCGAACCTACGAGCAGTACTTC. The encoded protein is CASSSTGVRDSRTYEQYF.

The chain joins TRBV25-1 to TRBJ2-7; possible D gene TRBD2, 5 bases. The CDR3 sequence is 18 residues long. V was trimmed by 2 bases and J by 4 bases, leaving 24 bases between them. Germline CDR1 is MGHDK and CDR2 is SYGVNS. CDR3 nucleotides: TGTGCCAGCAGTGAAAGTACACGCGGGCGTAGGGATCATTACGAGCAGTACTTC. Its protein product is CASSESTRGRRDHYEQYF.

In this sample, this clone turned up once. The V call is TRBV2, the J call TRBJ2-2; D perhaps matches TRBD2 (5 bases). Germline loops: CDR1 SNHLY, CDR2 FYNNEI. Trimming cost V 8 bases and J 2 bases, with 9 bases left between them. The CDR3 has 13 amino acids. The CDR3: CASVLANTGELFF. DNA for the CDR3: TGTGCCAGCGTTCTAGCAAACACCGGGGAGCTGTTTTTT.

The V gene is TRBV5-1, the J gene TRBJ2-7; 7 bases match TRBD1. Germline loops: CDR1 SGHRS, CDR2 YFSETQ. V gave up 1 base and J gave up 0 bases; unmatched junction bases: 7. There are 16 residues in the CDR3. DNA for the CDR3: TGCGCCAGCAGCTTGAGTAGACAGGGAATCTCCTACGAGCAGTACTTC. Protein: CASSLSRQGISYEQYF.

This clone has a handful of counts. V is TRBV3-1 (or the pseudogene TRBV3-2) and J is TRBJ2-2; 11 nucleotides line up with TRBD2. The CDR3 extends over 17 amino acids. Germline CDR1 LGHDT, CDR2 YNNKEL (reference sequence). Germline trimming cut 1 base from V and 4 bases from J; bases unmatched to any gene: 5. The CDR3 DNA reads TGTGCCAGCAGCCAAGGACTAGCGGGGTGGGGCACCGGGGAGCTGTTTTTT. Translated, it gives CASSQGLAGWGTGELFF.

This chain links TRBV27 with TRBJ1-4; 7 nucleotides agree with TRBD1. After removal of 3 bases from V and 6 bases from J, the junction contained 7 bases not matched to a gene. CDR1 and CDR2 (germline): MNHEY, SMNVEV (reference sequence). This CDR3 is 15 amino acids long. DNA for the CDR3: TGTGCCAGCAGTTTGGGGCCAGGGGGTGATGAAAAACTGTTTTTT. This encodes CASSLGPGGDEKLFF.

The chain is built from TRBV6-5 and TRBJ2-1, with a possible D match to TRBD1 (6 bases). With 0 bases removed from V and 0 bases from J, the gap between germline ends came to 9 bases. The CDR3 totals 16 residues. Germline V gene lookup returns CDR1 MNHEY and CDR2 SVGAGI. The CDR3 region has the DNA TGTGCCAGCAGTTACTCTACAGGGAGCTCCTACAATGAGCAGTTCTTC. It encodes CASSYSTGSSYNEQFF.

This clone was recorded a few times. The chain combines TRBV5-1 with TRBJ2-2; D may be TRBD1 (6 bases). Germline loops: CDR1 SGHRS, CDR2 YFSETQ. The CDR3 has 16 amino acids. The ends were cut back, 0 bases at V and 1 base at J, with 10 bases in the middle. The CDR3 DNA reads TGCGCCAGCAGCTTGGCCGGGACAAAGAACACCGGGGAGCTGTTTTTT. It yields the protein CASSLAGTKNTGELFF.

This clone was picked up many times. In DNA, the CDR3 is TGTGCCAGCAGTTTAGGGACAACTGGTACTGAAGCTTTCTTT. Its protein is CASSLGTTGTEAFF. The rearrangement uses TRBV6-2 or TRBV6-3 and TRBJ1-1; D is perhaps TRBD1 (6 bases). The CDR3 consists of 14 residues. V lost 4 bases to trimming and J lost 5 bases, with 14 bases between them. Germline V gives CDR1 MNHEY, CDR2 SVGEGT.

The genes are TRBV5-1 and TRBJ1-2; D gene uncertain. The V and J ends lost 1 base and 8 bases respectively, with 12 bases between them. The CDR3 totals 13 residues. In germline, CDR1 is SGHRS, CDR2 YFSETQ. CDR3 amino acids: CASSLLAAGGYTF. CDR3 coding DNA: TGCGCCAGCAGCTTGCTGGCGGCGGGCGGCTACACCTTC. The full variable domain, its missing parts supplied by reference TRBV5-1 and TRBJ1-2, is KAGVTQTPRYLIKTRGQQVTLSCSPISGHRSVSWYQQTPGQGLQFLFEYFSETQRNKGNFPGRFSGRQFSNSRSEMNVSTLELGDSALYLCASSLLAAGGYTFGSGTRLTVV.

There are a few counts of this clone. Here the CDR3 DNA reads TGCGCCAGCAGCCAAGTAGGGAAGGGGGACTACGAGCAGTACTTC. It codes for CASSQVGKGDYEQYF. The gene calls are TRBV4-3 and TRBJ2-7; D may be TRBD1 (6 bases). CDR3 size: 15 residues. V lost 1 base and J lost 3, with 13 bases in between. Germline CDR1 is LGHNA and CDR2 is YSLEER.

The chain employs TRBV28 and TRBJ1-3; D call uncertain. Looked up from germline, CDR1 is MDHEN and CDR2 is SYDVKM. There are 15 residues in the CDR3. The V and J ends lost 5 bases and 0 bases respectively, with 11 bases between them. The CDR3 DNA reads TGTGCCAGCAGTCCTGCGCCACTCTCTGGAAACACCATATATTTT. As protein: CASSPAPLSGNTIYF. Variable domain in full (rest from reference TRBV28 and TRBJ1-3): DVKVTQSSRYLVKRTGEKVFLECVQDMDHENMFWYRQDPGLGLRLIYFSYDVKMKEKGDIPEGYSVSREKKERFSLILESASTNQTSMYLCASSPAPLSGNTIYFGEGSWLTVV.

The V gene is TRBV5-4, the J gene TRBJ2-1; D is uncertain. CDR3 size: 11 residues. The V end lost 0 bases, the J end lost 8 bases, and 3 bases lay between the germline ends. Per germline, CDR1 SGHNT and CDR2 YYREEE (reference sequence). CDR3 sequence reads: CASSLADEQFF. DNA for the CDR3: TGTGCCAGCAGCTTGGCCGATGAGCAGTTCTTC.

The chain carries TRBV7-8 and TRBJ2-6; 8 bases are a match to TRBD2. Germline values: CDR1 SGHVS, CDR2 FQNEAQ. V shed 5 bases and J 4 bases; nucleotides not matched to a gene: 7. The CDR3 is 16 amino acids. CDR3 nucleotides: TGTGCCAGCAGCCCCACGGGGGGGACAGGGGCCAACGTCCTGACTTTC. Translation: CASSPTGGTGANVLTF.

The chain employs TRBV2 and TRBJ2-5, with 14 positions matching TRBD2. Germline V gene sequence: CDR1 SNHLY, CDR2 FYNNEI. The ends lost 6 bases at V and 5 bases at J; junction bases unmatched: 14. This CDR3 has 18 residues. Here the CDR3 reads CASRGGTSGGFTRETQYF. The DNA of the CDR3 is TGTGCCAGCAGAGGAGGGACTAGCGGGGGATTTACGCGGGAGACCCAGTACTTC.

The chain employs TRBV6-4 and TRBJ2-7; 10 bases fit TRBD1. This CDR3 region has 17 residues. The germline CDR1 and CDR2 sequences are MRHNA and SNTAGT. Trimming took 0 bases from V and 0 from J; bases not matched to a gene: 5. CDR3 in DNA: TGTGCCAGCAGTGACTCGAAGACAGGGGGCGGCTCCTACGAGCAGTACTTC. Residues: CASSDSKTGGGSYEQYF.

The genes are TRBV6-2 or TRBV6-3 and TRBJ2-5; D possibly corresponds to TRBD2 (5 bases). CDR3 length: 16 residues. Trimming cost V 1 base and J 4 bases, with 16 bases left between them. Germline CDR1 and CDR2: MNHEY and SVGEGT. The CDR3, as DNA: TGTGCCAGCAGTTACTTGGGGAGCCATCGAGGAGAGACCCAGTACTTC. Translated, it gives CASSYLGSHRGETQYF.

The genes are TRBV4-1 and TRBJ1-1, with D possibly TRBD1 on 6 matching bases. The germline V and J ends were trimmed by 1 base and 1 base, with 10 bases remaining between them. CDR1 is MGHRA and CDR2 is YSYEKL in the germline V gene. This CDR3 comprises 15 residues. The CDR3 reads CASSQADRENTEAFF. CDR3 coding DNA: TGCGCCAGCAGCCAAGCGGACAGAGAGAACACTGAAGCTTTCTTT.

The chain joins TRBV7-9 to TRBJ1-4; D is undetermined. CDR1 and CDR2 from the germline V gene are SEHNR and FQNEAQ (reference sequence). The V and J ends lost 2 bases and 0 bases respectively, with 7 bases between them. CDR3 length equals 15 residues. The CDR3 DNA reads as TGTGCCAGCAGCTTAATACAGACAACTAATGAAAAACTGTTTTTT. This sequence encodes CASSLIQTTNEKLFF.

V gene TRBV6-1 combines with J gene TRBJ1-6, with D maybe TRBD1 (5 bases). The CDR3 runs to 14 residues. Germline V gives CDR1 MNHNS, CDR2 SASEGT. Trimming took off 3 bases at V and 7 bases at J, with 10 bases between the two ends. The CDR3 region is CASSDRVYNSPLHF. Here the CDR3 DNA reads TGTGCCAGCAGTGACAGGGTATACAATTCACCCCTCCACTTT.

The J gene is TRBJ1-4, the V gene TRBV15; D is unclear. CDR1 is LNHNV and CDR2 is YYDKDF in the germline V gene (reference sequence). Trimming removed 1 base from V and 6 bases from J, with 9 bases in between. The CDR3 is 14 amino acids. DNA of the CDR3: TGTGCCACCAGCAGAGGGCAGGTGGATGAAAAACTGTTTTTT. Translating it yields CATSRGQVDEKLFF. The full variable domain, completed using reference TRBV15 and TRBJ1-4, is DAMVIQNPRYQVTQFGKPVTLSCSQTLNHNVMYWYQQKSSQAPKLLFHYYDKDFNNEADTPDNFQSRRPNTSFCFLDIRSPGLGDTAMYLCATSRGQVDEKLFFGSGTQLSVL.

V is TRBV3-1 (or the pseudogene TRBV3-2) and J is TRBJ2-2; 14 bases align to TRBD2. The CDR3 extends over 19 amino acids. Per germline, CDR1 LGHDT and CDR2 YNNKEL (reference sequence). V shed 4 bases and J 4 bases; nucleotides not matched to a gene: 11. CDR3 in amino acids: CASSRPQTSGGAGTGELFF. The CDR3, as DNA: TGTGCCAGCAGCCGTCCCCAGACTAGCGGGGGGGCGGGCACCGGGGAGCTGTTTTTT.

The chain has TRBV28 and TRBJ2-7; TRBD2 agrees at 16 bases. Looked up from germline, CDR1 is MDHEN and CDR2 is SYDVKM. This CDR3 is built from 16 residues. J gave up 6 bases and V 4 bases, and 6 bases lay outside the gene matches. CDR3 bases: TGTGCCAGCAGTTGGGGACTAGCGGGGGGGCCGGGCGAGCAGTACTTC. Encoded protein: CASSWGLAGGPGEQYF.

The table lists this clone with a few counts. The chain employs TRBV28 and TRBJ1-5, with a tentative D call TRBD1 (6 bases). Germline V gene lookup returns CDR1 MDHEN and CDR2 SYDVKM. V was clipped by 5 bases and J by 7 bases, with 21 bases between them. The CDR3 contains 16 residues. The CDR3 here is CASSRRGGAQYQPQHF. CDR3 nucleotides: TGTGCCAGCAGTCGGAGGGGGGGCGCCCAGTACCAGCCCCAGCATTTT.